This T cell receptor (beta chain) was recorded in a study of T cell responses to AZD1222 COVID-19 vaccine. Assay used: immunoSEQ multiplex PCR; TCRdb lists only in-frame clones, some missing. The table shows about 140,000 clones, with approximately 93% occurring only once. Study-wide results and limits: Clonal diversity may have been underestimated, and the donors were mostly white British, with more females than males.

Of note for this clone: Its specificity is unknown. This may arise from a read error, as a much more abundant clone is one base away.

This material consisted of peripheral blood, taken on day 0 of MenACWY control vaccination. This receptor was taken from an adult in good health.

The CDR3 nucleotides are TGTGCCAGTAGTATGGCCAGCAATCAGCCCCAGCATTTT. It translates to CASSMASNQPQHF. This rearrangement joins TRBV19 to TRBJ1-5, with D unresolved. The CDR3 contains 13 residues. Deletions cut 3 bases from V and 1 base from J, with 4 bases between. From germline, CDR1 is LNHDA and CDR2 SQIVND (reference sequence).